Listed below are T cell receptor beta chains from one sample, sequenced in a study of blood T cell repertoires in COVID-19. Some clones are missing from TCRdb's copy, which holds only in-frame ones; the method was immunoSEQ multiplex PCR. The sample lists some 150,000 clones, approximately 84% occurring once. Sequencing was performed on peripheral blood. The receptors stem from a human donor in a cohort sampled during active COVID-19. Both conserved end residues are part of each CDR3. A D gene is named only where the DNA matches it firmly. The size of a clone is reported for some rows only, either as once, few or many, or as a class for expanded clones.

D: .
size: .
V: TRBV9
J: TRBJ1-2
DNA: TGTGCCAGCAGCGCTACAAAGGACAGTAAAGGCTACACCTTC
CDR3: CASSATKDSKGYTF

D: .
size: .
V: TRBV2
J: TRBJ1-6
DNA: TGTGCCAGCAGCCTAACAGCGGGAAATTCACCCCTCCACTTT
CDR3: CASSLTAGNSPLHF

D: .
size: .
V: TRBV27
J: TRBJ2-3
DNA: TGTGCCAGCAGTTTAAGTCCTGACTCGGATACGCAGTATTTT
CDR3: CASSLSPDSDTQYF

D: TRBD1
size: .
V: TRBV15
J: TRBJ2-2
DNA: TGTGCCACCAGCAGACAGGGGGCGGGGGAGCTGTTTTTT
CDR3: CATSRQGAGELFF

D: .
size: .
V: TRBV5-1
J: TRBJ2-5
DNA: TGCGCCAGCAGCTTGGAATTTGGCGGGAAGACCCAGTACTTC
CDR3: CASSLEFGGKTQYF

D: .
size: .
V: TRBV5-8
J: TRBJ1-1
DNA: TGTGCCAGCAGTCGCGGGGGGTTGAACACTGAAGCTTTCTTT
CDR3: CASSRGGLNTEAFF

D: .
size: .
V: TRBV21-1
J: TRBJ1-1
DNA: TGTGCCGGAGGACAGGGAAACACTGAAGCTTTCTTT
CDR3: CAGGQGNTEAFF

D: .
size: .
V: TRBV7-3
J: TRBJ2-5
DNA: TGTGCCAGCAGCTTATTGGGGAGAGAGACCCAGTACTTC
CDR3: CASSLLGRETQYF

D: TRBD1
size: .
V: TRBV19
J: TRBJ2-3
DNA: TGTGCCAGTAGCTCCGCCGTTGTGGCCAGGGGGAGCACAGATACGCAGTATTTT
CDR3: CASSSAVVARGSTDTQYF

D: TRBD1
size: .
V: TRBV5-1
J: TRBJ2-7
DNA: TGCGCCAGCAGCAAGGACAGGGGGGACTACGAGCAGTACTTC
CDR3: CASSKDRGDYEQYF

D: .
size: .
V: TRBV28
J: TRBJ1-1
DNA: TGTGCCAGCAGTTCTTCAACAGGGCCGTACACTGAAGCTTTCTTT
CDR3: CASSSSTGPYTEAFF

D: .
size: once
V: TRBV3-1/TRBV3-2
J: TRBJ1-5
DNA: TGTGCCAGCAGCCAAGACTCCAGGGTTCAGCCCCAGCATTTT
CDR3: CASSQDSRVQPQHF

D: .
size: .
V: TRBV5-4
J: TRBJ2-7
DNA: TGTGCCAGCAGCTTGGGTCAGGGGGGCTTCGACGAGCAGTACTTC
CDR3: CASSLGQGGFDEQYF

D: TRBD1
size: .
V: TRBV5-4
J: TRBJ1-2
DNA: TGTGCCAGCAGCTTGGGCAACAGGGGCTCATTGGGCGGAGGCTACACCTTC
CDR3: CASSLGNRGSLGGGYTF

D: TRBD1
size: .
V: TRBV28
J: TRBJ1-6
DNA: TGTGCCAGCAGTGCTTCCGGGACAGGAACGACCTGGAGACCTTCCCCCCTCCACTTT
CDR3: CASSASGTGTTWRPSPLHF

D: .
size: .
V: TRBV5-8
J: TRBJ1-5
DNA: TGTGCCAGCAGCTTGGGTCAGGGGTTTCAGCCCCAGCATTTT
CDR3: CASSLGQGFQPQHF

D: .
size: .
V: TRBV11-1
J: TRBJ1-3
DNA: TGTGCCAGCAGCTTCCTTACTGGAAACACCATATATTTT
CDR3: CASSFLTGNTIYF

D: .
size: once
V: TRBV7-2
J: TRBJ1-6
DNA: TGTGCCAGCAGCTTCCAGGGTAATTCACCCCTCCACTTT
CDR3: CASSFQGNSPLHF

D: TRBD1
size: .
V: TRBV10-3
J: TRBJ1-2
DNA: TGTGCCATCAGGGACACCGGGACAGGGATTTCGGCTTCGGGCTACACCTTC
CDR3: CAIRDTGTGISASGYTF

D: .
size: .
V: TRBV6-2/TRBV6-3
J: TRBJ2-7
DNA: TGTGCCAGCAGTCGCAGGGGAGACTACGAGCAGTACTTC
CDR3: CASSRRGDYEQYF

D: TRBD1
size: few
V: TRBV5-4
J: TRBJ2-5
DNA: TGTGCCAGCAGCTTCCAGGGACAGCGAGAGACCCAGTACTTC
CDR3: CASSFQGQRETQYF

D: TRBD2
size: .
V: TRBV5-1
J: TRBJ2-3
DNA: TGCGCCCGCAGCGCCGACGGGGGGGAAACAGATACGCAGTATTTT
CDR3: CARSADGGETDTQYF

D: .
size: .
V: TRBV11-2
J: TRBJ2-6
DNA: TGTGCCAGCAGCTCTACAGCCTCTGGGGCCAACGTCCTGACTTTC
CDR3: CASSSTASGANVLTF

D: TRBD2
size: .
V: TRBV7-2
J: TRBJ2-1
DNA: TGTGCCAGCAGCTTATCCGGGGGGGCAGTGGGCATCGACAATGAGCAGTTCTTC
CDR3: CASSLSGGAVGIDNEQFF

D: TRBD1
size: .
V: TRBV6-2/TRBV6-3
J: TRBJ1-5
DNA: TGTGCCAGCAGTTTAAAAGGACCTCCCGGGACAGGGGTTAGTCAGCCCCAGCATTTT
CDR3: CASSLKGPPGTGVSQPQHF

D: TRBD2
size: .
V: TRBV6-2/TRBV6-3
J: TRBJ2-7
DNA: TGTGCCAGCAGTTACTGGGCCGGGACTAGCGGGGGAGGCACAGGCGAGCAGTACTTC
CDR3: CASSYWAGTSGGGTGEQYF

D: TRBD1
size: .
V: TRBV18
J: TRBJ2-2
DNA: TGTGCCAGCTCACCCCGGACAGGGTTCACCGGGGAGCTGTTTTTT
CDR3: CASSPRTGFTGELFF

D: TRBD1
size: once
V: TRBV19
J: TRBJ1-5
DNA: TGTGCCAGTAGTATGTCACAACAGGGGGCGTACCAGCCCCAGCATTTT
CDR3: CASSMSQQGAYQPQHF

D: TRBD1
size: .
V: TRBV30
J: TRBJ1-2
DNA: TGTGCCTGGAGGACAGGGGGCTATGGCTACACCTTC
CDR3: CAWRTGGYGYTF

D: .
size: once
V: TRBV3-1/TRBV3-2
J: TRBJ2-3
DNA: TGTGCCAGCAGCCGAGGTATCACGCAGTATTTT
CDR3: CASSRGITQYF

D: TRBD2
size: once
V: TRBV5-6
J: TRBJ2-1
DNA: TGTGCCAGCAGCTTTGGTGGTACTAGCGGGGGATTAGGTGAGCAGTTCTTC
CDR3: CASSFGGTSGGLGEQFF

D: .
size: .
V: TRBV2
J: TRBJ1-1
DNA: TGTGCCAGCAGTGTTAGAATTGAAGCTTTCTTT
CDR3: CASSVRIEAFF

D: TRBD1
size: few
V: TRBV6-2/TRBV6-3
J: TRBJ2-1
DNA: TGTGCCAGCAGTCAAGGTCCGACAGGGGGATACTACAATGAGCAGTTCTTC
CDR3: CASSQGPTGGYYNEQFF

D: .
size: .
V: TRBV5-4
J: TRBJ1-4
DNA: TGTGCCAGCAGCTTGGGGGGGGGTGAAAAACTGTTTTTT
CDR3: CASSLGGGEKLFF

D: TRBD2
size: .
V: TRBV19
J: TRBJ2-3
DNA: TGTGCCAGTAGTATGCTAGCGGGGGGGGAAGAGTATTTT
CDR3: CASSMLAGGEEYF